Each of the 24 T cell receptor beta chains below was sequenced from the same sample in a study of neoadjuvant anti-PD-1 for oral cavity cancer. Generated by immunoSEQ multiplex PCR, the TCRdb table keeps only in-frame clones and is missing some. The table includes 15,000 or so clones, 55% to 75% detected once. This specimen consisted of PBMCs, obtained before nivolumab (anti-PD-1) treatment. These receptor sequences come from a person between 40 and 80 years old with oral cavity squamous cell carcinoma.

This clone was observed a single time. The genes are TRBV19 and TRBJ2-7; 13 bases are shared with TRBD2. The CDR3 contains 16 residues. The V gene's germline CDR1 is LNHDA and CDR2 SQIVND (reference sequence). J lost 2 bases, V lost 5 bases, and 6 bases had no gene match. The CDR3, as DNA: TGTGCCAGTAGTGACCCAACTAGCGGGAGGGCCTACGAGCAGTACTTC. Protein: CASSDPTSGRAYEQYF.

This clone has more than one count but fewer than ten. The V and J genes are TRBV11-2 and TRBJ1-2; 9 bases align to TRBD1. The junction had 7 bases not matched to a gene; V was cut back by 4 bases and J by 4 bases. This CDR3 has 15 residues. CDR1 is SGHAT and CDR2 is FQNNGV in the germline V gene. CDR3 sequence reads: CASSSTPGQGYGYTF. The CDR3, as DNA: TGTGCCAGCAGCTCTACCCCGGGACAGGGCTATGGCTACACCTTC. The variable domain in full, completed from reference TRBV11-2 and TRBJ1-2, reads EAGVAQSPRYKIIEKRQSVAFWCNPISGHATLYWYQQILGQGPKLLIQFQNNGVVDDSQLPKDRFSAERLKGVDSTLKIQPAKLEDSAVYLCASSSTPGQGYGYTFGSGTRLTVV.

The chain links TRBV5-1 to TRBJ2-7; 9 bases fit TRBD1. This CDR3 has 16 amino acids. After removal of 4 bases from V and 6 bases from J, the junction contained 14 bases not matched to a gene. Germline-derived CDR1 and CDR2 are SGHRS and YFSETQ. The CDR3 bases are TGCGCCAGCAGCCTCCAACTGTCCGGGACAGGGAGCGAGCAGTACTTC. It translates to CASSLQLSGTGSEQYF.

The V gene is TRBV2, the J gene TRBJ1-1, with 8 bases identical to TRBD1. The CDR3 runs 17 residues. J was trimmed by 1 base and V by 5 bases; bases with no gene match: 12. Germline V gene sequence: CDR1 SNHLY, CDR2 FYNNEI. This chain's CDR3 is CASSLTGVLSRNTEAFF. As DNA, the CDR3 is TGTGCCAGCAGTTTGACAGGGGTCCTATCCCGGAACACTGAAGCTTTCTTT.

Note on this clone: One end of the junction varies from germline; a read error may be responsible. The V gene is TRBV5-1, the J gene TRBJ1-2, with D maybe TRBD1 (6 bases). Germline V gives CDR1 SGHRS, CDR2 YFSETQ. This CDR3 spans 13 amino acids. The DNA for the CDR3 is TGCGCCAGCAGCTATGACAGGTCCCGTCCCGCCTCCTTC. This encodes CASSYDRSRPASF.

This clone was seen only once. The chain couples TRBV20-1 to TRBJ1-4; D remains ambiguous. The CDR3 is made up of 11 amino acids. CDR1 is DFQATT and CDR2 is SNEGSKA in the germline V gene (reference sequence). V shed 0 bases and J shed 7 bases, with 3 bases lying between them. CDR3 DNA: TGCAGTGCTAGAGATCGTGAAAAACTGTTTTTT. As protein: CSARDREKLFF.

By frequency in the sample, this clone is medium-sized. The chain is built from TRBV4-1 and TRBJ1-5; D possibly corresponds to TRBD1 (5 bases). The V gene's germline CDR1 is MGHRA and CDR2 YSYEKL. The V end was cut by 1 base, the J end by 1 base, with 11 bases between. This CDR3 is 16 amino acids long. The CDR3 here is CASSQGRPGSNQPQHF. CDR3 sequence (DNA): TGCGCCAGCAGCCAAGGTCGACCAGGGAGCAATCAGCCCCAGCATTTT.

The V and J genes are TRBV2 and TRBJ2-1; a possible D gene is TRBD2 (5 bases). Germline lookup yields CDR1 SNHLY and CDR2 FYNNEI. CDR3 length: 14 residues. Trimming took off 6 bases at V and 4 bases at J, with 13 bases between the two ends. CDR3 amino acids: CASRWTGIYNEQFF. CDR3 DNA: TGTGCCAGCAGGTGGACGGGGATATACAATGAGCAGTTCTTC.

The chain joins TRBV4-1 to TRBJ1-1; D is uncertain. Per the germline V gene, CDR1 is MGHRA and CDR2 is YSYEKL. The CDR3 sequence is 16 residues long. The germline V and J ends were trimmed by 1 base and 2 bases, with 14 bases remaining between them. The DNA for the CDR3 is TGCGCCAGCAGCCAAGGCAGCCCGGGAACCAACACTGAAGCTTTCTTT. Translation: CASSQGSPGTNTEAFF.

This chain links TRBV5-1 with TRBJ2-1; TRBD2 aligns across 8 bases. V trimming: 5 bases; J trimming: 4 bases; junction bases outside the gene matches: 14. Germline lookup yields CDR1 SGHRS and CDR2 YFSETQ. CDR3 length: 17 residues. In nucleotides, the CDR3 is TGCGCCAGCAGGCCTAGGGTTGTAGCGGGGCTATACAATGAGCAGTTCTTC. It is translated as CASRPRVVAGLYNEQFF.

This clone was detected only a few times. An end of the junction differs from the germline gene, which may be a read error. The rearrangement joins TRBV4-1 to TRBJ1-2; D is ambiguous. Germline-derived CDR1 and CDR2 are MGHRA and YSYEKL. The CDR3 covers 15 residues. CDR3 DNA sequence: TGCGCCAGCAGCGAAGAGGGAATGGCCTCAGGTGGCTACACCTTC. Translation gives CASSEEGMASGGYTF.

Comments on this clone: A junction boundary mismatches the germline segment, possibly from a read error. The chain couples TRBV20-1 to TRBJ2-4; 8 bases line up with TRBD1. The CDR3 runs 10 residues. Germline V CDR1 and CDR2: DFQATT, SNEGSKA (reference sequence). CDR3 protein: CSVADRGIHF. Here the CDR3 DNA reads TGCAGTGTTGCTGACAGGGGTATTCACTTC.

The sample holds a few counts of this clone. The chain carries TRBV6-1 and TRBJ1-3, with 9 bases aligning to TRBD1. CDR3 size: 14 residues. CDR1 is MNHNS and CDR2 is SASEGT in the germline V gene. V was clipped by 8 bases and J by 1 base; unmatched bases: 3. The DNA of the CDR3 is TGTGCCAGCGACAGGGGGTTATCTGGAAACACCATATATTTT. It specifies CASDRGLSGNTIYF.

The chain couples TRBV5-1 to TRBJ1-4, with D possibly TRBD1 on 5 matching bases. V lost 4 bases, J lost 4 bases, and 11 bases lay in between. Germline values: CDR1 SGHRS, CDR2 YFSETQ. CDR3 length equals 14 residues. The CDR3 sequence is CASSGQGGNEKLFF. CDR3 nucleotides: TGCGCCAGCAGCGGCCAGGGTGGTAATGAAAAACTGTTTTTT. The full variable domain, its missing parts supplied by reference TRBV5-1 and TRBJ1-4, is KAGVTQTPRYLIKTRGQQVTLSCSPISGHRSVSWYQQTPGQGLQFLFEYFSETQRNKGNFPGRFSGRQFSNSRSEMNVSTLELGDSALYLCASSGQGGNEKLFFGSGTQLSVL.

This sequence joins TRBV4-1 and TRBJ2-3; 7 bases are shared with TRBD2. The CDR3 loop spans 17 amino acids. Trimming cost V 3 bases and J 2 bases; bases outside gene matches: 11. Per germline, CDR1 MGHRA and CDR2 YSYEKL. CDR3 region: CASSHPGGGPDTDTQYF. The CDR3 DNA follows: TGCGCCAGCAGCCACCCCGGCGGGGGACCAGACACAGATACGCAGTATTTT.

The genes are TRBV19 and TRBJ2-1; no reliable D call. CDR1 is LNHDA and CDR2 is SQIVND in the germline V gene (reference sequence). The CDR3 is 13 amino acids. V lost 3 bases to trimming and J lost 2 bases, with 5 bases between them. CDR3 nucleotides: TGTGCCAGTAGTATTCGGACCTACAATGAGCAGTTCTTC. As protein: CASSIRTYNEQFF. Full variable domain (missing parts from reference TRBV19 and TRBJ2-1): DGGITQSPKYLFRKEGQNVTLSCEQNLNHDAMYWYRQDPGQGLRLIYYSQIVNDFQKGDIAEGYSVSREKKESFPLTVTSAQKNPTAFYLCASSIRTYNEQFFGPGTRLTVL.

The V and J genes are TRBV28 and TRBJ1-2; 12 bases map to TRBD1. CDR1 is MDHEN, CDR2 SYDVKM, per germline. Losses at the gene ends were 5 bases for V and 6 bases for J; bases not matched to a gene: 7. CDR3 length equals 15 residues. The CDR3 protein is CASSHRDRGLNGYTF. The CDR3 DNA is TGTGCCAGCAGTCACCGGGACAGGGGGCTAAATGGCTACACCTTC.

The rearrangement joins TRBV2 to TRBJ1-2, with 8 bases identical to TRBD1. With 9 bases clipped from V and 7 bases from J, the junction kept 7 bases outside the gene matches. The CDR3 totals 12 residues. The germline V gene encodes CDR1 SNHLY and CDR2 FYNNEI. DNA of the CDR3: TGTGCCAGATCTCGGGACAGGCGTGGCTACACCTTC. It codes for CARSRDRRGYTF.

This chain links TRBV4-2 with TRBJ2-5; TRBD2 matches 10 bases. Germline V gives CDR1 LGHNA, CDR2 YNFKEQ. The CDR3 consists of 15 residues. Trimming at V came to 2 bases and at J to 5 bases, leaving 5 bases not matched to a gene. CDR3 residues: CASSQLAGVGETQYF. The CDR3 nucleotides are TGTGCCAGCAGCCAACTAGCGGGGGTCGGGGAGACCCAGTACTTC.

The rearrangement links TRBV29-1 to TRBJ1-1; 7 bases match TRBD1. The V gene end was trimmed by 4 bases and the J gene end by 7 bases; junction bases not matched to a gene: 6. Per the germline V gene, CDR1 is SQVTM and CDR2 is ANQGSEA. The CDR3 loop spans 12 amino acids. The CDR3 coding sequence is TGCAGCGTTGGGACAGGCCTGCTTGAAGCTTTCTTT. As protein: CSVGTGLLEAFF.

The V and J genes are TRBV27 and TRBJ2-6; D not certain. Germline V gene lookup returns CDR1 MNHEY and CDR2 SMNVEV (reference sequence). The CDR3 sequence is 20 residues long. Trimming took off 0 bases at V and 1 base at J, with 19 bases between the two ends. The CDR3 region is CASSLSWVQQYASGANVLTF. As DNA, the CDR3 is TGTGCCAGCAGTTTATCTTGGGTTCAGCAGTATGCTTCTGGGGCCAACGTCCTGACTTTC.

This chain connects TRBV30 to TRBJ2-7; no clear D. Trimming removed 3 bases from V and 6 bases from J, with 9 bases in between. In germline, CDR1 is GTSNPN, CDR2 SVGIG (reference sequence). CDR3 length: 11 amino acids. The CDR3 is CAWRARVEQYF. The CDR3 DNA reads TGTGCCTGGAGGGCCCGGGTCGAGCAGTACTTC.

The CDR3, as DNA: TGTGCCAGCAGTCCAGGGGGGGACGGTTACAATGAGCAGTTCTTC. Its protein product is CASSPGGDGYNEQFF. This sequence joins TRBV27 and TRBJ2-1; tentatively, D is TRBD1 or TRBD2 (7 bases each). V lost 5 bases to trimming and J lost 4 bases, with 15 bases between them. The CDR3 consists of 15 residues. Germline CDR1 MNHEY, CDR2 SMNVEV (reference sequence).

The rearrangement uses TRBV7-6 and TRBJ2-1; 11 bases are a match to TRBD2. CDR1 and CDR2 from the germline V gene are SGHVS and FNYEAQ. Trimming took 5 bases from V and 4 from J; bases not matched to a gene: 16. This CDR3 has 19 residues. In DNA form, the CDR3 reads TGTGCCAGCAGCGGATTTCGTGGGGGCCTAGCGGGAGGTTACAATGAGCAGTTCTTC. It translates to CASSGFRGGLAGGYNEQFF.